The 31 T cell receptor beta chains in this list originate from one sample, sequenced in a study of naive and memory T cell subsets. Study observations and caveats: Especially in CD8 cells, naive repertoires contained a few larger clonotypes, possibly CD45RA-re-expressing memory cells.

An equimolar mix of two oligonucleotides served as the beta constant-region primer for TRBC1 and TRBC2. Four rounds of PCR amplified the ligated cDNA using nested alpha and beta constant-region primers plus SP2. TCRdb re-called the UMI-ligation and nested PCR reads through MiXCR, storing one row per CDR3 protein. The table shows more than 95,000 distinct CDR3 sequences, with roughly 15% occurring only once. Their antigens remain unidentified. The sequencing input was naive CD8+ T cells from blood. The receptors were sampled from a human donor in good health.

At least ten counts were recorded for this clonotype. The rearrangement uses TRBV20-1 and TRBJ2-2; 11 bases fit TRBD2. The CDR3 consists of 16 residues. CDR1 is DFQATT, CDR2 SNEGSKA, per germline (reference sequence). V lost 4 bases to trimming and J lost 7 bases; unmatched junction nucleotides: 11. This chain's CDR3 is CSATQASGRIGGELFF. In DNA form, the CDR3 reads TGCAGTGCTACTCAAGCTAGCGGGAGGATTGGCGGGGAGCTGTTTTTT.

The rearrangement uses TRBV27 and TRBJ2-7, with D maybe TRBD1 (5 bases). Trimming pared 3 bases from V and 3 bases from J, leaving 12 bases between. Germline V CDR1 and CDR2: MNHEY, SMNVEV (reference sequence). The CDR3 has 14 residues. The DNA for the CDR3 is TGTGCCAGCAGTTTCGGCGTGGGGCACTACGAGCAGTACTTC. This sequence encodes CASSFGVGHYEQYF.

This clonotype was observed at least ten times. The V and J genes are TRBV4-3 and TRBJ1-6, with D possibly matching TRBD1 (6 bases). Germline V gene data show CDR1 as LGHNA and CDR2 as YSLEER. CDR3 length equals 16 residues. V was clipped by 0 bases and J by 10 bases, with 16 bases between them. In DNA form, the CDR3 reads TGCGCCAGCAGCCAAGATCAGGGGTTGGAGCGCTCACCCCTCCACTTT. Amino acids: CASSQDQGLERSPLHF.

The rearrangement uses TRBV7-9 and TRBJ2-1; 10 bases fit TRBD2. Germline V gene lookup returns CDR1 SEHNR and CDR2 FQNEAQ (reference sequence). V dropped 4 bases and J dropped 12; count of bases not matched to a gene: 30. This CDR3 region has 21 residues. The CDR3 DNA reads TGTGCCAGCAGCTACTACCTCGCGCAGGCGGTTAGCGGGAGGCCCGCCCTAGGGCAGTTCTTC. The encoded protein is CASSYYLAQAVSGRPALGQFF.

The rearrangement links TRBV5-4 to TRBJ1-6, with TRBD1 identical over 7 bases. There are 17 residues in the CDR3. Germline lookup yields CDR1 SGHNT and CDR2 YYREEE (reference sequence). V lost 0 bases, J lost 8 bases, and 11 bases stayed unmatched. CDR3 residues: CASSLEPYRGSDSPLHF. CDR3 DNA: TGTGCCAGCAGCTTGGAGCCGTACAGGGGAAGCGATTCACCCCTCCACTTT.

This clonotype was counted between two and nine times. The rearrangement uses TRBV12-3 or TRBV12-4 and TRBJ2-1; no reliable D call. The V gene lost 6 bases and the J gene lost 0 bases, with 12 bases spanning the gap. The CDR3 consists of 15 residues. CDR3 in amino acids: CASSRTGSSYNEQFF. In DNA, the CDR3 is TGTGCCAGCAGCCGCACCGGTTCCTCCTACAATGAGCAGTTCTTC.

This clonotype was seen at least ten times. The chain recombines TRBV7-4 with TRBJ2-3; 12 positions match TRBD2. V lost 5 bases, J lost 0 bases, and 12 bases stayed unmatched. This CDR3 is built from 19 residues. Germline lookup yields CDR1 SGHVT and CDR2 SQSDAQ. The CDR3: CASSPAPGLAGGSTDTQYF. CDR3 bases: TGTGCCAGCAGCCCAGCCCCGGGACTAGCGGGTGGTAGCACAGATACGCAGTATTTT.

The chain couples TRBV7-9 to TRBJ2-7, with TRBD1 matching over 10 bases. CDR1 and CDR2 from the germline V gene are SEHNR and FQNEAQ (reference sequence). The CDR3 contains 15 residues. V was pared by 5 bases and J by 2 bases, with 6 bases of the junction left unmatched. The CDR3 nucleotides read TGTGCCAGCAGCCCACCGGGACAGGGGCCCTACGAGCAGTACTTC. This gives the protein CASSPPGQGPYEQYF.

This clonotype was detected only a few times. The chain is built from TRBV4-3 and TRBJ1-1; D not certain. The CDR3 runs to 15 residues. The germline gives CDR1 LGHNA, CDR2 YSLEER. V was shortened by 0 bases and J by 1 base, with 9 bases between the two germline ends. CDR3 loop: CASSQDGFPNTEAFF. The DNA of the CDR3 is TGCGCCAGCAGCCAAGATGGGTTCCCGAACACTGAAGCTTTCTTT.

This clonotype has more than one count but fewer than ten. V gene TRBV29-1 combines with J gene TRBJ2-7, with 8 bases that match TRBD2. Trimming cost V 1 base and J 3 bases; bases outside gene matches: 8. The CDR3 is 15 amino acids. Germline V gene sequence: CDR1 SQVTM, CDR2 ANQGSEA. The CDR3 protein is CSVEGGLAGFYEQYF. In DNA, the CDR3 is TGCAGCGTTGAAGGTGGGCTAGCGGGTTTCTACGAGCAGTACTTC.

This chain connects TRBV12-3 or TRBV12-4 to TRBJ2-7, with 14 bases matching TRBD2. This CDR3 is built from 15 residues. J lost 5 bases, V lost 6 bases, and 6 bases had no gene match. The DNA of the CDR3 is TGTGCCAGCAGCGAGACTAGCGGGAGGGTCAACGAGCAGTACTTC. Encoded protein: CASSETSGRVNEQYF.

This clonotype was counted at least ten times. V and J are TRBV28 and TRBJ1-1, with D possibly TRBD1 on 6 matching bases. Trimming shortened V by 3 bases and J by 3 bases, and 20 bases separated the two germline ends. This CDR3 comprises 17 residues. The germline V gene encodes CDR1 MDHEN and CDR2 SYDVKM. The CDR3 bases are TGTGCCAGCAGTTTTCCCCCCGGGGGCGGATACTACACTGAAGCTTTCTTT. This translates into CASSFPPGGGYYTEAFF.

This clonotype was recorded a few times. The rearrangement joins TRBV12-5 to TRBJ1-1; D call uncertain. The CDR3 has 12 amino acids. Germline assignment: CDR1 LGHNT and CDR2 FRNRAP. Trimming took 8 bases from V and 2 from J, leaving 9 bases between them. In DNA, the CDR3 is TGTGCTAGTATGTGGGGTAACACTGAAGCTTTCTTT. This gives the protein CASMWGNTEAFF.

The rearrangement uses TRBV5-4 and TRBJ1-4; 10 nucleotides agree with TRBD1. The CDR3 has 14 residues. Germline V gives CDR1 SGHNT, CDR2 YYREEE (reference sequence). Trimming removed 3 bases from V and 8 bases from J; junction bases left unmatched: 4. The CDR3 loop reads CASSSDRGGEKLFF. The CDR3 DNA reads TGTGCCAGCAGCTCGGACAGGGGGGGAGAAAAACTGTTTTTT.

The gene calls are TRBV20-1 and TRBJ2-3; weak D call: TRBD1 (5 bases). Germline-derived CDR1 and CDR2 are DFQATT and SNEGSKA (reference sequence). There are 16 residues in the CDR3. V dropped 0 bases and J dropped 3 bases, with 16 bases sitting between them. CDR3 sequence reads: CSARDLQTGVTDTQYF. The CDR3 bases are TGCAGTGCTAGAGATTTACAAACAGGTGTTACAGATACGCAGTATTTT.

The CDR3 sequence: CASSLSGSIGYTF. The CDR3 coding sequence is TGTGCCAGCAGTTTATCGGGATCAATTGGCTACACCTTC. The chain joins TRBV12-3 or TRBV12-4 to TRBJ1-2; no definite D call. The ends were cut back, 2 bases at V and 7 bases at J, with 11 bases in the middle. This CDR3 comprises 13 residues.

The chain joins TRBV12-3 or TRBV12-4 to TRBJ1-1; tentative D call: TRBD1 (6 bases). V lost 6 bases and J lost 2, with 13 bases in between. There are 14 residues in the CDR3. CDR3 nucleotide sequence: TGTGCCAGCAGCCCGGACAGCTACAACACTGAAGCTTTCTTT. This gives the protein CASSPDSYNTEAFF.

V gene TRBV28 combines with J gene TRBJ1-2; D unclear. The CDR3 totals 17 residues. Germline V gene sequence: CDR1 MDHEN, CDR2 SYDVKM. Trimming removed 5 bases from V and 1 base from J, with 20 bases in between. The CDR3 region has the DNA TGTGCCAGCAGTCCCGACGTACGGTCGGGATTTAACTATGGCTACACCTTC. This translates into CASSPDVRSGFNYGYTF.

In this sample, this clonotype turned up a few times. The V gene is TRBV19, the J gene TRBJ2-1; D tentatively fits TRBD1 or TRBD2 (7 bases each). The germline CDR1 and CDR2 sequences are LNHDA and SQIVND (reference sequence). Trimming cost V 7 bases and J 4 bases, with 14 bases left between them. The CDR3 is 14 residues long. The CDR3 spells CASTQGGIYNEQFF. The CDR3, as DNA: TGTGCCAGTACCCAGGGGGGGATTTACAATGAGCAGTTCTTC.

This clonotype was detected many times. The chain uses TRBV6-5 and TRBJ2-5; 10 positions match TRBD2. Germline V gene lookup returns CDR1 MNHEY and CDR2 SVGAGI. J lost 3 bases, V lost 8 bases, and 6 bases had no gene match. The CDR3 spans 14 residues. CDR3 in amino acids: CASAGLAAEETQYF. CDR3 DNA sequence: TGTGCCAGCGCAGGACTAGCGGCGGAAGAGACCCAGTACTTC.

This chain uses TRBV4-3 with TRBJ2-7; D unresolved. CDR3 length: 14 amino acids. The germline V gene has CDR1 LGHNA and CDR2 YSLEER. V lost 0 bases to trimming and J lost 3 bases, with 9 bases between them. The CDR3: CASSQDLSVYEQYF. CDR3 nucleotide sequence: TGCGCCAGCAGCCAAGATTTAAGCGTCTACGAGCAGTACTTC.

A few counts support this clonotype. V gene TRBV7-8 combines with J gene TRBJ2-1; weak D call: TRBD2 (5 bases). The CDR3 has 14 residues. From germline, CDR1 is SGHVS and CDR2 FQNEAQ. V gave up 5 bases and J gave up 5 bases, with 13 bases separating them. The CDR3 DNA is TGTGCCAGCAGCCACTTCCACGGGAACAATGAGCAGTTCTTC. Its protein product is CASSHFHGNNEQFF.

This clonotype appeared a few times. The chain recombines TRBV12-3 or TRBV12-4 with TRBJ1-5; no definite D call. Trimming stripped 4 bases from V and 7 bases from J, with 11 bases between. The CDR3 spans 13 residues. The CDR3 sequence: CASSSFQRQPQHF. As DNA, the CDR3 is TGTGCCAGCAGTTCCTTCCAGCGGCAGCCCCAGCATTTT.

In this sample, this clonotype turned up many times. V usage is TRBV27 and J usage is TRBJ2-2, with TRBD1 matching 9 bases. The CDR3 loop spans 15 amino acids. After removal of 5 bases from V and 5 bases from J, the junction contained 6 bases not matched to a gene. Germline CDR1 and CDR2: MNHEY and SMNVEV (reference sequence). The CDR3 nucleotides read TGTGCCAGCAGTACCGGACAGGGGTCTACCGGGGAGCTGTTTTTT. This encodes CASSTGQGSTGELFF.

The genes are TRBV20-1 and TRBJ2-7; TRBD2 aligns across 7 bases. The germline V gene has CDR1 DFQATT and CDR2 SNEGSKA (reference sequence). The trim removed 3 bases at V and 3 bases at J, leaving 5 bases unmatched. The CDR3 is made up of 13 amino acids. CDR3: CSASEGGSYEQYF. The CDR3, as DNA: TGCAGTGCTAGTGAGGGCGGGAGCTACGAGCAGTACTTC.

V usage is TRBV7-9 and J usage is TRBJ2-2, with 7 bases fitting TRBD2. The CDR3 is made up of 16 amino acids. With 2 bases clipped from V and 2 bases from J, the junction kept 5 bases outside the gene matches. Per the germline V gene, CDR1 is SEHNR and CDR2 is FQNEAQ (reference sequence). The CDR3 sequence is CASSLTAGSNTGELFF. The DNA of the CDR3 is TGTGCCAGCAGCTTAACAGCGGGGTCCAACACCGGGGAGCTGTTTTTT.

This clonotype was recorded at least ten times. This rearrangement joins TRBV29-1 to TRBJ1-1, with D perhaps TRBD1 (5 bases). Germline CDR1 reads SQVTM; CDR2 reads ANQGSEA. CDR3 length: 13 residues. V was clipped by 8 bases and J by 6 bases, with 19 bases between them. CDR3 amino acids: CSRPHQGHPEAFF. Written as DNA, the CDR3 is TGCAGCCGCCCTCACCAGGGCCACCCTGAAGCTTTCTTT.

The chain joins TRBV6-2 or TRBV6-3 to TRBJ2-7; TRBD1 aligns across 12 bases. V lost 0 bases, J lost 2 bases, and 5 bases stayed unmatched. The CDR3 extends over 17 amino acids. Per the germline V gene, CDR1 is MNHEY and CDR2 is SVGEGT. The CDR3 here is CASSYSGQGARAYEQYF. CDR3 bases: TGTGCCAGCAGTTACTCGGGACAGGGGGCAAGGGCCTACGAGCAGTACTTC.

The V call is TRBV12-3 or TRBV12-4, the J call TRBJ2-5; D is perhaps TRBD1 (6 bases). V was shortened by 6 bases and J by 5 bases, with 22 bases between the two germline ends. This CDR3 has 16 residues. The CDR3, as DNA: TGTGCCAGCAGCCACCCGGCAGGGGCGAGGAGTGAGACCCAGTACTTC. Its translation is CASSHPAGARSETQYF.

This clonotype has just a few counts. The chain uses TRBV14 and TRBJ1-2; D unclear. From germline, CDR1 is SGHDN and CDR2 FVKESK. Trimming shortened V by 8 bases and J by 1 base, and 11 bases separated the two germline ends. The CDR3 runs to 13 residues. In DNA, the CDR3 is TGTGCCAGCTCCAACGGCTATAACTATGGCTACACCTTC. It yields the protein CASSNGYNYGYTF.

This clonotype turned up a few times. The V gene is TRBV29-1, the J gene TRBJ2-7; TRBD1 matches 10 bases. CDR3 length: 15 amino acids. CDR1 SQVTM and CDR2 ANQGSEA come from the germline V gene. The V and J ends lost 3 bases and 4 bases, in that order; junction bases with no gene match: 9. CDR3 in DNA: TGCAGCGTTGACCTCCGGGACAGGGGATCTTACGAGCAGTACTTC. Translating it yields CSVDLRDRGSYEQYF.